This TCR beta chain was captured in a study of blood T cell repertoires in COVID-19 (dated by TCRdb to 2018 to 2021). For context, the study as a whole: The collaborator samples originated in the United States, Italy and Spain and spanned the acute and convalescent phases of COVID-19. HLA class I and class II types, where available, came from metadata supplied by the sample provider rather than from assay-based typing. The repertoires were made available in a free public database intended to serve as a resource for research on the immune response to SARS-CoV-2. The sample metadata nearly always contained a de-identified subject ID, COVID-19 status, age in years and sex. Subjects who had been exposed to COVID-19, were actively infected with it, or had recovered from it provided the deeply sampled blood TCRbeta repertoires that made up the dataset. Samples came from the ongoing ImmuneRACE study (first 160 participants) plus 1,254 subjects from 6 global collaborators. The prospective study material was composed of cDNA or gDNA derived from T cells, B-cell-depleted T cells, or PBMCs.

The immunoSEQ Assay, a bias-controlled multiplex PCR, was used to amplify TCRbeta CDR3 regions from genomic DNA. Under the source paper's analysis protocol: Within the assay, amplification of reference gene primers was used to estimate how many nucleated cells each sample contained. Sequence reads were collapsed and filtered to measure the absolute abundance of every unique TCRbeta CDR3 rearrangement. For each sample, productive Simpson clonality was calculated by taking the square root of Simpson's diversity index across productive rearrangements. TCRdb took this table from immuneACCESS and kept in-frame rearrangements with V and J called. Such tables lack part of the clones; where checked against another copy, unresolved V genes explain under half of the gap, and the rest is unexplained. The DNA was the basis for D and trimming; V, J and clone size are from that table. Here the sample has around 270,000 clones; 80% to 85% occur a single time. Around 16% of the sample is held by the ten biggest clonotypes.

This clone was counted a single time. This clone's antigen is unknown. Base qualities are missing; no much larger clone stands one base away. At one collaborating source in Seattle, patients were enrolled during active infection and were followed longitudinally through the course of disease. Collaborating institutions collected whole blood in K2EDTA tubes following their own protocols. For TCRbeta analysis, collaborator samples were shipped as frozen whole blood, as isolated PBMCs, or as DNA extracted from either sample type. General conclusions and limits of the study: How much clinical and demographic metadata was included differed by source and by participant, and the metadata was provided uncurated.

From V the trimming removes 1 base and from J it removes 4 bases, while the gene matches leave 0 bases of the junction unaccounted for. CDR1 and CDR2 were assigned from the germline V gene as LGHNA and YSLEER. The CDR3 contains 13 residues, cysteine and phenylalanine counted. The entry retains the CDR3 DNA only, 39 bases that are in frame from base 1. The V and J segments used are TRBV4-3 and TRBJ1-1; 7 central bases correspond to TRBD1. This receptor was taken from a person between 65 and 79 years old with COVID-19, enrolled during active disease. The sample consisted of peripheral blood. The sequenced DNA is TGCGCCAGCAGCCAAGGGGACAGCACTGAAGCTTTCTTT. It codes for CASSQGDSTEAFF.